This T cell receptor (beta chain) was captured in a study of cytomegalovirus exposure and HLA in healthy donors. It was with 60 Vbeta and 13 Jbeta primers that the PCR ran. TCRdb keeps only in-frame clones here, not all; method: immunoSEQ multiplex PCR. The sample gives over 150,000 clones, 80% to 90% of which show up once; 5.5% to 8% is in the top ten. A note on this clone: This sample includes further DNA sequences coding for the same CDR3.

This CDR3 has 12 amino acids. Trimming stripped 0 bases from V and 4 bases from J, with 4 bases between. The germline V gene encodes CDR1 SGHRS and CDR2 YFSETQ. The receptor comes from a woman aged 25 to 45 in good health and CMV-seropositive. The chain carries TRBV5-1 and TRBJ2-5; D unresolved. The material sequenced was PBMCs. The CDR3 nucleotides read TGCGCCAGCAGCTTGGATAGAGAGACCCAGTACTTC. It translates to CASSLDRETQYF.